Below are 11 T cell receptor beta chains sequenced from a single sample in a study of response to subunit inactivated influenza vaccine. Via MiXCR, TCRdb re-called the RT-PCR reads, giving one row per CDR3 protein. This sample yields about 540,000 distinct CDR3 sequences, of which approximately 20% are seen a single time; 2.5% to 3.5% belongs to the top ten. The sample also formed part of further work on T cells expressing NK-cell markers. As that study records: UMI-tagged 5'RACE template switching yielded the TCR beta cDNA.

Here the sequenced sample was CD4+ T cells sorted from PBMCs, taken roughly 13 days after vaccination. These receptors all stem from a man over 45 who received an inactivated influenza vaccine.

This clonotype was detected ten times or more. The CDR3 spells CASSLDQGGYEQYF. CDR3 nucleotide sequence: TGTGCCAGCAGCTTAGATCAGGGAGGATACGAGCAGTACTTC. This chain uses TRBV7-2 with TRBJ2-7, with D possibly matching TRBD2 (6 bases). The V gene's germline CDR1 is SGHTA and CDR2 FQGNSA. V lost 1 base, J lost 4 bases, and 11 bases lay in between. The CDR3 covers 14 residues.

This clonotype was observed a handful of times. The chain couples TRBV4-3 to TRBJ1-2, with D perhaps matching TRBD1 (6 bases). Germline lookup yields CDR1 LGHNA and CDR2 YSLEER. This CDR3 comprises 14 residues. V was shortened by 3 bases and J by 4 bases, with 12 bases between the two germline ends. The CDR3 DNA reads TGCGCCAGCAGCCAGAACGGGGGCAGCTATGGCTACACCTTC. This codes for CASSQNGGSYGYTF.

This clonotype was counted only a few times. The chain uses TRBV2 and TRBJ2-3; TRBD1 or TRBD2 may be the D gene (6 bases each). The length of the CDR3 is 15 residues. Between the trimmed V and J ends, which lost 8 bases and 3 bases, there was a span of 18 bases. Germline CDR1 SNHLY, CDR2 FYNNEI. CDR3 protein: CASGDRGARTDTQYF. CDR3 nucleotide sequence: TGTGCCAGCGGGGATAGGGGGGCGCGGACAGATACGCAGTATTTT.

The genes are TRBV5-1 and TRBJ2-2; 10 bases map to TRBD2. Germline trimming cut 7 bases from V and 4 bases from J; bases unmatched to any gene: 7. CDR1 SGHRS and CDR2 YFSETQ come from the germline V gene. CDR3 length: 15 residues. The CDR3 loop is CASEAGGPGTGELFF. The CDR3 coding sequence is TGCGCCAGCGAAGCGGGGGGGCCGGGCACCGGGGAGCTGTTTTTT.

The rearrangement uses TRBV7-2 and TRBJ2-2; 7 bases agree with TRBD2. CDR3 length: 13 amino acids. V shed 5 bases and J 7 bases; nucleotides not matched to a gene: 4. Germline V gene data show CDR1 as SGHTA and CDR2 as FQGNSA. CDR3 loop: CASSREGHGELFF. The CDR3 DNA sequence: TGTGCCAGCAGCAGGGAGGGGCACGGGGAGCTGTTTTTT.

The rearrangement joins TRBV11-2 to TRBJ2-1; possibly TRBD1 for D (5 bases). Trimming stripped 0 bases from V and 6 bases from J, with 9 bases between. This CDR3 contains 14 residues. In germline, CDR1 is SGHAT, CDR2 FQNNGV. CDR3 in amino acids: CASSLDVRVNEQFF. The CDR3 DNA sequence: TGTGCCAGCAGCTTAGATGTCAGGGTCAATGAGCAGTTCTTC.

This clonotype was detected only a few times. The chain couples TRBV11-1 to TRBJ2-3, with 8 bases that match TRBD2. This CDR3 is 18 amino acids long. Germline loops: CDR1 SGHAT, CDR2 FQDESV (reference sequence). Unmatched junction bases numbered 13, after V lost 3 bases and J lost 2 bases. Written as DNA, the CDR3 is TGTGCCAGCAGCTTTCCCCGGGTGTCAGCGGGGGCCACAGATACGCAGTATTTT. Protein sequence: CASSFPRVSAGATDTQYF.

The table lists this clonotype with many counts. The chain joins TRBV7-8 to TRBJ2-5; a weak D match, TRBD2 (6 bases). Germline V gives CDR1 SGHVS, CDR2 FQNEAQ. The CDR3 length is 14 residues. V lost 6 bases, J lost 2 bases, and 13 bases lay in between. CDR3 protein: CASSRGRGQETQYF. The CDR3 DNA sequence: TGTGCCAGCAGTCGGGGACGGGGGCAAGAGACCCAGTACTTC. The full variable domain, with the rest looked up from reference TRBV7-8 and TRBJ2-5, is GAGVSQSPRYKVAKRGQDVALRCDPISGHVSLFWYQQALGQGPEFLTYFQNEAQLDKSGLPSDRFFAERPEGSVSTLKIQRTQQEDSAVYLCASSRGRGQETQYFGPGTRLLVL.

This clonotype was observed a handful of times. This sequence joins TRBV6-2 or TRBV6-3 and TRBJ2-5; 12 bases agree with TRBD2. The CDR3 loop spans 16 amino acids. The J segment lost 2 bases and the V segment lost 6 bases, leaving 7 bases of the junction unmatched. In germline, CDR1 is MNHEY, CDR2 SVGEGT. The DNA for the CDR3 is TGTGCCAGCAGGCCTACTAGCGGGGGGCCTCAAGAGACCCAGTACTTC. Protein product: CASRPTSGGPQETQYF.

This clonotype was seen a handful of times. This sequence joins TRBV9 and TRBJ2-7, with TRBD1 matching over 7 bases. The germline V gene has CDR1 SGDLS and CDR2 YYNGEE. Trimming removed 4 bases from V and 6 bases from J; junction bases left unmatched: 7. The CDR3 is made up of 13 amino acids. Here the CDR3 DNA reads TGTGCCAGCAGCAACGGACAGGTCCCCGAGCAGTACTTC. This encodes CASSNGQVPEQYF.

The chain couples TRBV10-3 to TRBJ2-2; D perhaps matches TRBD1 (6 bases). The CDR3 contains 15 residues. The V and J ends lost 7 bases and 2 bases respectively, with 14 bases between them. CDR1 and CDR2 from the germline V gene are ENHRY and SYGVKD. The CDR3 region has the DNA TGTGCCATCAAAGACCGGGACATTAACACCGGGGAGCTGTTTTTT. Protein: CAIKDRDINTGELFF.